The 13 T cell receptor beta chains listed next were all sequenced from one sample in a study of molecular identifiers for immune sequencing clone quantification. Each CDR3 protein is one row after TCRdb ran MiXCR on the PCR reads. The table has 97,000 or so distinct CDR3 sequences, about 35% seen once. The sequencing sample was made of naive CD8+ T cells from blood, with Jurkat cell RNA spiked in. Noted subset: FACS-sorted CD8+CD4-CCR7+CD45RA+ naive T cells. These receptors were collected from a human donor in good health. Some libraries in this study had Jurkat cell RNA spiked in.

This clonotype showed up just a few times. The chain links TRBV12-3 or TRBV12-4 to TRBJ1-2; perhaps TRBD1 as D (6 bases). The CDR3 spans 17 residues. V lost 2 bases, J lost 0 bases, and 16 bases lay in between. CDR3 sequence reads: CASSLILDRQANYGYTF. DNA for the CDR3: TGTGCCAGCAGTTTAATATTGGACAGACAAGCTAACTATGGCTACACCTTC.

Of note for this clonotype: A much larger clone lies a single base off, so this may be a read error. In this CDR3 the conserved last residue, phenylalanine or tryptophan, is missing, so a read error is likely. V gene TRBV27 combines with J gene TRBJ2-7; the D is unclear. From germline, CDR1 is MNHEY and CDR2 SMNVEV (reference sequence). CDR3 size: 13 residues. V was cut by 4 bases and J by 9 bases, with 16 bases left in between. The CDR3 protein is CASSWSLLRAQYL. CDR3 in DNA: TGTGCCAGCAGTTGGTCACTGCTCCGGGCGCAGTACCTC.

V usage is TRBV19 and J usage is TRBJ2-1; 7 nucleotides align to TRBD1. Per germline, CDR1 LNHDA and CDR2 SQIVND (reference sequence). With 3 bases clipped from V and 5 bases from J, the junction kept 1 base outside the gene matches. This CDR3 contains 13 residues. The CDR3 nucleotides read TGTGCCAGTAGTATGGGACAGAACAATGAGCAGTTCTTC. Protein sequence: CASSMGQNNEQFF. The full variable domain, rest sourced from reference TRBV19 and TRBJ2-1, is DGGITQSPKYLFRKEGQNVTLSCEQNLNHDAMYWYRQDPGQGLRLIYYSQIVNDFQKGDIAEGYSVSREKKESFPLTVTSAQKNPTAFYLCASSMGQNNEQFFGPGTRLTVL.

This clonotype turned up a few times. The chain carries TRBV28 and TRBJ1-1, with D perhaps matching TRBD1 (6 bases). The V and J ends lost 5 bases and 3 bases respectively, with 10 bases between them. CDR3 length equals 13 residues. CDR1 and CDR2 from the germline V gene are MDHEN and SYDVKM. CDR3 protein: CASSLNRDTEAFF. The CDR3 DNA reads as TGTGCCAGCAGTCTCAACAGGGACACTGAAGCTTTCTTT.

This clonotype came up many times. The gene calls are TRBV28 and TRBJ1-1; the D is unclear. Trimming removed 1 base at V and 4 bases at J, with 16 bases between. The CDR3 length is 16 residues. The germline CDR1 and CDR2 sequences are MDHEN and SYDVKM. The CDR3 nucleotides read TGTGCCAGCAGTTTATTCGGCCAGTTCCAAGTCACTGAAGCTTTCTTT. Amino acid sequence: CASSLFGQFQVTEAFF.

The J gene is TRBJ2-3, the V gene TRBV7-8; D is uncertain. The germline V gene has CDR1 SGHVS and CDR2 FQNEAQ. V was trimmed by 2 bases and J by 0 bases, leaving 9 bases between them. The CDR3 totals 15 residues. The DNA of the CDR3 is TGTGCCAGCAGCTTACCGTGGGGTAGCACAGATACGCAGTATTTT. Amino acid sequence: CASSLPWGSTDTQYF.

There are a few counts of this clonotype. The J gene is TRBJ2-5, the V gene TRBV19; D not certain. Germline assignment: CDR1 LNHDA and CDR2 SQIVND (reference sequence). The CDR3 is 13 residues long. With 3 bases removed from V and 0 bases from J, the gap between germline ends came to 5 bases. CDR3 protein: CASSMENQETQYF. The CDR3 DNA reads TGTGCCAGTAGTATGGAGAACCAAGAGACCCAGTACTTC.

This clonotype has just a few counts. This chain uses TRBV6-5 with TRBJ1-6, with no clear D. The length of the CDR3 is 14 residues. Germline V CDR1 and CDR2: MNHEY, SVGAGI. Trimming pared 0 bases from V and 6 bases from J, leaving 6 bases between. Written as DNA, the CDR3 is TGTGCCAGCAGTTACTCGGAGGGTAATTCACCCCTCCACTTT. Translated, it gives CASSYSEGNSPLHF.

This clonotype was recorded a few times. This sequence joins TRBV11-2 and TRBJ2-7, with D uncertain. V gave up 3 bases and J gave up 3 bases, with 9 bases separating them. Germline V gene data show CDR1 as SGHAT and CDR2 as FQNNGV. CDR3 size: 13 residues. CDR3 nucleotide sequence: TGTGCCAGCAGCTTCGGCGGAAACTACGAGCAGTACTTC. Protein sequence: CASSFGGNYEQYF. Variable domain in full (rest from reference TRBV11-2 and TRBJ2-7): EAGVAQSPRYKIIEKRQSVAFWCNPISGHATLYWYQQILGQGPKLLIQFQNNGVVDDSQLPKDRFSAERLKGVDSTLKIQPAKLEDSAVYLCASSFGGNYEQYFGPGTRLTVT.

The gene calls are TRBV27 and TRBJ2-1; TRBD1 matches at 12 bases. J lost 9 bases, V lost 0 bases, and 9 bases had no gene match. The CDR3 runs to 17 residues. Germline CDR1 is MNHEY and CDR2 is SMNVEV (reference sequence). The CDR3 here is CASSLSLPGQGAREQFF. The CDR3, as DNA: TGTGCCAGCAGTTTATCATTGCCGGGACAGGGGGCACGTGAGCAGTTCTTC.

This clonotype was seen many times. The V and J genes are TRBV20-1 and TRBJ1-1, with unresolved D. The CDR3 consists of 13 residues. Per the germline V gene, CDR1 is DFQATT and CDR2 is SNEGSKA (reference sequence). The V end lost 5 bases, the J end lost 0 bases, and 10 bases lay between the germline ends. The CDR3 DNA follows: TGCAGTGCTGCCCAAATAATGAACACTGAAGCTTTCTTT. This gives the protein CSAAQIMNTEAFF.

The genes are TRBV5-3 and TRBJ1-1; tentative D call: TRBD1 (6 bases). TRBV5-3 is classed as an ORF, of uncertain function. This CDR3 is built from 16 residues. Trimming left V 8 bases short and J 4 bases short, with 24 bases between. CDR3 DNA: TGTGCCAGCGGCTTTGGGGGCGGACGAAGTGGCACTGAAGCTTTCTTT. It encodes CASGFGGGRSGTEAFF.

This clonotype appeared many times. The rearrangement uses TRBV5-1 and TRBJ2-7, with D possibly matching TRBD2 (6 bases). Germline CDR1 and CDR2: SGHRS and YFSETQ. With 4 bases removed from V and 0 bases from J, the gap between germline ends came to 17 bases. This CDR3 region has 16 residues. The CDR3 sequence: CASSPLGGDYSYEQYF. The CDR3 DNA follows: TGCGCCAGCAGCCCGTTAGGCGGGGATTACTCCTACGAGCAGTACTTC.